This TCR beta chain was recovered during a study of OX40 agonist ivuxolimab in advanced cancers. CDR1 is SQVTM and CDR2 is ANQGSEA in the germline V gene. Trimming took 7 bases from V and 7 from J; bases not matched to a gene: 6. The CDR3 contains 14 residues. Assay used: immunoSEQ multiplex PCR; TCRdb lists only in-frame clones, some missing. The table lists some 30,000 clones, more than 80% of them singletons. The sequences come from CD4+ or CD8+ T cells sorted from blood, collected in a trial of the OX40 agonist ivuxolimab. The clonotype comes from an adult with an advanced solid tumor such as melanoma, head and neck, liver or kidney cancer. V is TRBV29-1 and J is TRBJ2-1; TRBD2 aligns across 14 bases. As DNA, the CDR3 is TGCAGCGCCGTTGGGACTAGCGGGAGAAATGAGCAGTTCTTC. Translation gives CSAVGTSGRNEQFF.